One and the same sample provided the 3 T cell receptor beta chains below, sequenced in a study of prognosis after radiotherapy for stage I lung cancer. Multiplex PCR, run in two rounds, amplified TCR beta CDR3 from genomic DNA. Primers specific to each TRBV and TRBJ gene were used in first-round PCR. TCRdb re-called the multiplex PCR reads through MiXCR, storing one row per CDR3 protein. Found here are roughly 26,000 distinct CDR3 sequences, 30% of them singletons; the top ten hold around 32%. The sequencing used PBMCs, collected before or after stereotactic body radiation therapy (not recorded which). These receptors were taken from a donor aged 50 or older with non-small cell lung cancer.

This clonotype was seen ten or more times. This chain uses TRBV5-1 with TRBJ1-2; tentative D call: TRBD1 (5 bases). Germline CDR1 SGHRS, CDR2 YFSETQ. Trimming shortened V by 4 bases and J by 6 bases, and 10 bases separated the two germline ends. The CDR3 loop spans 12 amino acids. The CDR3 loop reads CASSVSGHGYTF. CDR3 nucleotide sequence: TGCGCCAGCAGCGTTTCAGGGCATGGCTACACCTTC. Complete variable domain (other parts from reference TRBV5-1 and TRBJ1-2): KAGVTQTPRYLIKTRGQQVTLSCSPISGHRSVSWYQQTPGQGLQFLFEYFSETQRNKGNFPGRFSGRQFSNSRSEMNVSTLELGDSALYLCASSVSGHGYTFGSGTRLTVV.

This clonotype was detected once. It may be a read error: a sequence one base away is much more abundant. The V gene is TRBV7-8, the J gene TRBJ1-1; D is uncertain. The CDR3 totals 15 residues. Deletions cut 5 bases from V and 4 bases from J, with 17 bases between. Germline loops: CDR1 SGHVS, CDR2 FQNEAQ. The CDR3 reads CASSPTQAVITEAFF. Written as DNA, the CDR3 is TGTGCCAGCAGCCCAACGCAGGCAGTGATCACTGAAGCTTTCTTT. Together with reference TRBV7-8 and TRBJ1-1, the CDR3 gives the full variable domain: GAGVSQSPRYKVAKRGQDVALRCDPISGHVSLFWYQQALGQGPEFLTYFQNEAQLDKSGLPSDRFFAERPEGSVSTLKIQRTQQEDSAVYLCASSPTQAVITEAFFGQGTRLTVV.

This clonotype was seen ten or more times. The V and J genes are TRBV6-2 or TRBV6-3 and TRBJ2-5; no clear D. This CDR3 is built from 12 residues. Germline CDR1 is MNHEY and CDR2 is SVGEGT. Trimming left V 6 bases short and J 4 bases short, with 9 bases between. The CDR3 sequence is CASRHLGETQYF. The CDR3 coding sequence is TGTGCCAGCAGGCACCTAGGAGAGACCCAGTACTTC.